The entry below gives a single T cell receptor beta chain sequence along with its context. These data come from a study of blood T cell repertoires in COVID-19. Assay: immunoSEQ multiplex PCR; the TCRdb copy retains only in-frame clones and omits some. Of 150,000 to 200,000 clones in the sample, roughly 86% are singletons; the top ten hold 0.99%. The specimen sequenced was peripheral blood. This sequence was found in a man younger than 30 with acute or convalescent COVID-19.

DNA for the CDR3: TGCGCCAGCAGTGAGTCCCCAGCGGGGACCTACAATGAGCAGTTCTTC. This codes for CASSESPAGTYNEQFF. This chain connects TRBV10-1 to TRBJ2-1; the match to TRBD2 covers 7 bases. V trimming: 0 bases; J trimming: 2 bases; junction bases outside the gene matches: 4. Looked up from germline, CDR1 is WNHNN and CDR2 is SYGVQD (reference sequence). The length of the CDR3 is 16 residues.